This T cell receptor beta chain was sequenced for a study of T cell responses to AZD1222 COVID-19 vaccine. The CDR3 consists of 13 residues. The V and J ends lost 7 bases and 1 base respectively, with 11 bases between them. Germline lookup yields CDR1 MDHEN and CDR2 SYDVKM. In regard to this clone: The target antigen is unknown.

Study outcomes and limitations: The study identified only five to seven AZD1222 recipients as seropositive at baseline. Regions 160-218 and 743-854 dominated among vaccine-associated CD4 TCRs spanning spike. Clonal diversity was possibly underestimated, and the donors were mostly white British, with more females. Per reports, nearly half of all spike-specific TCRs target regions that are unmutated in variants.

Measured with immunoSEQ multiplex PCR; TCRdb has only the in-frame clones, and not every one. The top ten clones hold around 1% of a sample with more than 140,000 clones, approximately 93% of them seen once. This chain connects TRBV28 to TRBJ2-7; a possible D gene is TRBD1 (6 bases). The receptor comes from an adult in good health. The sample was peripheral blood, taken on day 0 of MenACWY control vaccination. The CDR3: CASTGTPSYEQYF. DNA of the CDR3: TGTGCCAGCACCGGGACACCTTCCTACGAGCAGTACTTC.